In its sample, the clone carrying this T cell receptor (beta chain) was seen a few times. The antigen is not known. This specimen comes from a study of immune evolution from preneoplasia to lung adenocarcinoma. Study-wide background: HLA loss of heterozygosity: around 6.5% AIS, about 15% MIA, approximately 31% ADC, none AAH.

Points from the study as a whole: Later-stage lesions appeared to have more T cells, more diversity, less clonality.

The CDR3 has 15 residues. Per the germline V gene, CDR1 is MGHDK and CDR2 is SYGVNS. V lost 5 bases, J lost 0 bases, and 13 bases lay in between. Between the mid-2010s and the late 2010s, patients underwent resection in Japan or China. After pathologic assessment, macro-dissection selected premalignant or tumor cells for extraction. Some clones are missing from TCRdb's copy, which holds only in-frame ones; the method was immunoSEQ multiplex PCR. The sample lists tens of thousands of clones; less than 80% were seen once. The genes are TRBV25-1 and TRBJ1-1; no definite D call. The sample taken for sequencing was FFPE invasive lung adenocarcinoma tissue. This sequence originates from a person in their sixties with lung adenocarcinoma. In nucleotides, the CDR3 is TGTGCCAGCAGTCCCCCCGAGGTCATGAACACTGAAGCTTTCTTT. This sequence encodes CASSPPEVMNTEAFF.